This T cell receptor (beta chain) comes out of a study of PD-L1 blockade in urothelial cancer. The CDR3 has 14 residues. Germline V gene data show CDR1 as SGHRS and CDR2 as YFSETQ. Trimming cost V 2 bases and J 0 bases, with 7 bases left between them. Pretreatment sampling and on-treatment sampling together yielded between 1 and 8 samples for each patient. TCRdb's table, derived via immunoSEQ multiplex PCR, lists solely in-frame clones and lacks some. Among over 20,000 clones listed, 80% to 90% were seen once. The sample here was PBMCs, taken around atezolizumab (anti-PD-L1) treatment. This TCR derives from a man aged 55-75 years with urothelial cancer. The chain recombines TRBV5-1 with TRBJ2-3, with D possibly matching TRBD2 (5 bases). CDR3 coding DNA: TGCGCCAGCAGCTTTAGCGAGAGCACAGATACGCAGTATTTT. This sequence encodes CASSFSESTDTQYF.